These 28 T cell receptor beta chains originate from one sample sequenced in a study of beta chain features in type 1 diabetes. General study results and limits: Type 1 diabetes patients showed a moderate but significant shortening of TCRB CDR3s in all four CD4+ subsets.

Isolated RNA was reverse transcribed in full, so expressed TCRB transcripts were sequenced. TCRdb's table, derived via immunoSEQ multiplex PCR, lists solely in-frame clones and lacks some. Of around 70,000 clones in the sample, around 49% were seen once. Their specific antigens are unknown. The source material was central memory CD4+ T cells from blood. These receptors came from a man aged 30 to 39 with type 1 diabetes.

The J gene is TRBJ1-1, the V gene TRBV30; D is ambiguous. The CDR3 has 14 residues. Germline V gives CDR1 GTSNPN, CDR2 SVGIG (reference sequence). V lost 4 bases and J 3 bases, leaving 15 bases between the germline ends. The CDR3 reads CAWKREAQDTEAFF. The DNA of the CDR3 is TGTGCCTGGAAGAGGGAGGCGCAGGACACTGAAGCTTTCTTT.

This clone has only a few counts. The rearrangement uses TRBV5-4 and TRBJ1-6; 9 bases agree with TRBD1. The CDR3 spans 15 residues. In germline, CDR1 is SGHNT, CDR2 YYREEE (reference sequence). J was trimmed by 8 bases and V by 3 bases; bases with no gene match: 6. The CDR3 spells CASSWTGQGDSPLHF. CDR3 nucleotides: TGTGCCAGCAGCTGGACGGGACAGGGTGATTCACCCCTCCACTTT.

The chain uses TRBV5-1 and TRBJ2-2; D gene uncertain. The CDR3 sequence is 14 residues long. The V end was cut by 1 base, the J end by 1 base, with 5 bases between. Germline CDR1 is SGHRS and CDR2 is YFSETQ. As DNA, the CDR3 is TGCGCCAGCAGCTTGTATATGAACACCGGGGAGCTGTTTTTT. This sequence encodes CASSLYMNTGELFF.

This clone appeared once. The genes are TRBV11-2 and TRBJ2-3, with TRBD1 matching over 7 bases. Germline V gene data show CDR1 as SGHAT and CDR2 as FQNNGV. J was trimmed by 2 bases and V by 1 base; bases with no gene match: 9. CDR3 length: 17 amino acids. CDR3 in DNA: TGTGCCAGCAGCTTAGGGTCGGGACAGATCCCCACAGATACGCAGTATTTT. Translated: CASSLGSGQIPTDTQYF.

This clone showed up just once. The genes are TRBV14 and TRBJ1-6; no clear D. The CDR3 runs 13 residues. Trimming took off 0 bases at V and 10 bases at J, with 7 bases between the two ends. Germline values: CDR1 SGHDN, CDR2 FVKESK. DNA of the CDR3: TGTGCCAGCAGCCAAGATCTGCGGTCACCCCTCCACTTT. Protein: CASSQDLRSPLHF.

This clone was recorded once. The rearrangement joins TRBV2 to TRBJ2-7; possibly TRBD1 for D (5 bases). V was trimmed by 7 bases and J by 5 bases, leaving 15 bases between them. The CDR3 is made up of 13 amino acids. From germline, CDR1 is SNHLY and CDR2 FYNNEI. The CDR3, as DNA: TGTGCCAGCAACGTCGCAGGGATCAACGAGCAGTACTTC. Translation: CASNVAGINEQYF. The full variable domain, with the rest looked up from reference TRBV2 and TRBJ2-7, is EPEVTQTPSHQVTQMGQEVILRCVPISNHLYFYWYRQILGQKVEFLVSFYNNEISEKSEIFDDQFSVERPDGSNFTLKIRSTKLEDSAMYFCASNVAGINEQYFGPGTRLTVT.

This chain joins TRBV7-2 and TRBJ1-4; TRBD1 is a possible D gene (6 bases). This CDR3 region has 15 residues. Between the trimmed V and J ends, which lost 5 bases and 5 bases, there was a span of 15 bases. Germline V lookup: CDR1 SGHTA, CDR2 FQGNSA. The CDR3 loop reads CASSPPSQGNEKLFF. The CDR3 bases are TGTGCCAGCAGCCCCCCGAGTCAGGGGAATGAAAAACTGTTTTTT.

The table lists this clone with a few counts. The chain has TRBV29-1 and TRBJ1-1, with D maybe TRBD1 (5 bases). Trimming stripped 7 bases from V and 7 bases from J, with 16 bases between. Looked up from germline, CDR1 is SQVTM and CDR2 is ANQGSEA. The CDR3 is 12 amino acids. In nucleotides, the CDR3 is TGCAGCGGTACGGGGGTCGAGGGTGAAGCTTTCTTT. Translation: CSGTGVEGEAFF.

The sample holds a few counts of this clone. CDR3 region: CASMTSGKSEQFF. Here the CDR3 DNA reads TGTGCCAGTATGACTAGCGGGAAATCTGAGCAGTTCTTC. This chain links TRBV2 with TRBJ2-1; 11 positions agree with TRBD2. The germline gives CDR1 SNHLY, CDR2 FYNNEI. The CDR3 is 13 residues long. Trimming took 9 bases from V and 9 from J; bases not matched to a gene: 7.

The gene calls are TRBV30 and TRBJ2-7, with TRBD1 identical over 10 bases. Per germline, CDR1 GTSNPN and CDR2 SVGIG (reference sequence). V gave up 1 base and J gave up 4 bases; unmatched junction bases: 7. The CDR3 spans 15 residues. The CDR3 loop is CAWSAPGQGLYEQYF. In DNA, the CDR3 is TGTGCCTGGAGTGCTCCGGGACAGGGGTTATACGAGCAGTACTTC.

The chain recombines TRBV6-5 with TRBJ2-1; a weak D match, TRBD2 (6 bases). Trimming pared 4 bases from V and 6 bases from J, leaving 19 bases between. Germline-derived CDR1 and CDR2 are MNHEY and SVGAGI. The CDR3 runs to 16 residues. In DNA, the CDR3 is TGTGCCAGCAGTTCGACAGTTCCCAGGAGGGGCAATGAGCAGTTCTTC. It yields the protein CASSSTVPRRGNEQFF.

CDR3 sequence: CASSTGLAGNNEQFF. In nucleotides, the CDR3 is TGTGCCAGCAGTACGGGACTAGCGGGGAACAATGAGCAGTTCTTC. The chain links TRBV6-1 to TRBJ2-1; 13 bases align to TRBD2. The length of the CDR3 is 15 residues. V was pared by 5 bases and J by 5 bases, with 3 bases of the junction left unmatched. Germline values: CDR1 MNHNS, CDR2 SASEGT.

The chain couples TRBV5-1 to TRBJ2-5, with D unresolved. Trimming pared 0 bases from V and 4 bases from J, leaving 16 bases between. The length of the CDR3 is 16 residues. Germline CDR1 SGHRS, CDR2 YFSETQ. The CDR3 is CASSLVVDRRRETQYF. The CDR3 DNA sequence: TGCGCCAGCAGCTTGGTGGTCGATAGAAGGAGAGAGACCCAGTACTTC.

V usage is TRBV11-3 and J usage is TRBJ2-5; 12 positions match TRBD2. V dropped 4 bases and J dropped 4; count of bases not matched to a gene: 4. This CDR3 contains 15 residues. CDR1 and CDR2 from the germline V gene are SGHNT and YENEEA. CDR3 coding DNA: TGTGCCAGCAGCTACGGACTAGCGGGGATAGAGACCCAGTACTTC. It codes for CASSYGLAGIETQYF. Filled out from reference TRBV11-3 and TRBJ2-5, the complete variable domain reads EAGVVQSPRYKIIEKKQPVAFWCNPISGHNTLYWYLQNLGQGPELLIRYENEEAVDDSQLPKDRFSAERLKGVDSTLKIQPAELGDSAVYLCASSYGLAGIETQYFGPGTRLLVL.

This chain joins TRBV13 and TRBJ2-5; no definite D call. Trimming stripped 3 bases from V and 4 bases from J, with 3 bases between. Germline V gene sequence: CDR1 PRHDT, CDR2 FYEKMQ (reference sequence). The length of the CDR3 is 11 residues. CDR3 nucleotide sequence: TGTGCCAGCAGCTTCGGAGAGACCCAGTACTTC. This encodes CASSFGETQYF.

The chain combines TRBV5-1 with TRBJ1-2; 7 bases are shared with TRBD1. The CDR3 extends over 14 amino acids. From germline, CDR1 is SGHRS and CDR2 YFSETQ. V lost 0 bases, J lost 6 bases, and 5 bases stayed unmatched. CDR3 sequence reads: CASSLDEGGNGYTF. CDR3 DNA sequence: TGCGCCAGCAGCTTGGATGAAGGGGGCAATGGCTACACCTTC.

The CDR3 region is CASSADRGFGYEQYF. CDR3 DNA: TGTGCCAGCAGCGCAGACAGGGGGTTCGGCTACGAGCAGTACTTC. This chain joins TRBV7-2 and TRBJ2-7; 9 nucleotides match TRBD1. V lost 5 bases, J lost 3 bases, and 8 bases stayed unmatched. Germline V CDR1 and CDR2: SGHTA, FQGNSA. The CDR3 is 15 amino acids.

In this sample, this clone turned up a few times. The V call is TRBV18, the J call TRBJ1-2; 8 nucleotides agree with TRBD1. V lost 6 bases, J lost 4 bases, and 10 bases stayed unmatched. The length of the CDR3 is 15 residues. The germline V gene has CDR1 KGHSH and CDR2 LQKENI. CDR3 bases: TGTGCCAGCTCGCCAACGGGACAGGAGATCTATGGCTACACCTTC. Translation gives CASSPTGQEIYGYTF.

The V and J genes are TRBV6-4 and TRBJ1-1; D not certain. Germline V gives CDR1 MRHNA, CDR2 SNTAGT. This CDR3 contains 20 residues. Trimming removed 2 bases from V and 1 base from J, with 26 bases in between. The CDR3 DNA is TGTGCCAGCAGTGACCCGGCAGGTGTGTCCTCATCGAGGGAGAACACTGAAGCTTTCTTT. Protein product: CASSDPAGVSSSRENTEAFF.

V is TRBV7-2 and J is TRBJ2-2; the D gene is possibly TRBD1 (6 bases). The CDR3 extends over 15 amino acids. Germline loops: CDR1 SGHTA, CDR2 FQGNSA. V lost 5 bases and J 5 bases, leaving 15 bases between the germline ends. The CDR3: CASSPGNRATGELFF. The CDR3 region has the DNA TGTGCCAGCAGCCCGGGGAACAGGGCTACCGGGGAGCTGTTTTTT.

This clone has a handful of counts. The chain is built from TRBV11-2 and TRBJ2-1; maybe TRBD1 (6 bases). The V gene's germline CDR1 is SGHAT and CDR2 FQNNGV. This CDR3 comprises 15 residues. V was cut by 5 bases and J by 6 bases, with 17 bases left in between. CDR3 DNA sequence: TGTGCCAGCAGCCGGGGCAGGGGCTGGGGCAATGAGCAGTTCTTC. Amino acids: CASSRGRGWGNEQFF.

The rearrangement uses TRBV5-1 and TRBJ1-1; 7 positions agree with TRBD1. Germline CDR1 SGHRS, CDR2 YFSETQ. The CDR3 extends over 15 amino acids. The V segment lost 1 base and the J segment 2 bases; nucleotides outside the gene matches: 5. In nucleotides, the CDR3 is TGCGCCAGCAGCTTGCTTGGGACAGATAACACTGAAGCTTTCTTT. Protein sequence: CASSLLGTDNTEAFF.

This clone was counted a few times. This chain connects TRBV6-1 to TRBJ1-3; 8 bases fit TRBD1. J gave up 0 bases and V 2 bases, and 3 bases lay outside the gene matches. Germline assignment: CDR1 MNHNS and CDR2 SASEGT. CDR3 length equals 16 residues. CDR3 loop: CASSEFQGASGNTIYF. DNA of the CDR3: TGTGCCAGCAGTGAATTTCAGGGGGCCTCTGGAAACACCATATATTTT.

J is TRBJ2-4 and V is TRBV5-4, with TRBD1 matching 7 bases. Germline V gene sequence: CDR1 SGHNT, CDR2 YYREEE (reference sequence). V dropped 4 bases and J dropped 8; count of bases not matched to a gene: 24. CDR3 length: 19 amino acids. The CDR3 bases are TGTGCCAGCAGCACCGGACAGGCCTCCCGGGAAAGCCATCTTGACATTCAGTACTTC. Residues: CASSTGQASRESHLDIQYF.

CDR3: CASSLAGIANTGELFF. The DNA of the CDR3 is TGCGCCAGCAGCCTAGCGGGGATCGCGAACACCGGGGAGCTGTTTTTT. The genes are TRBV5-1 and TRBJ2-2; 9 bases line up with TRBD2. CDR1 is SGHRS and CDR2 is YFSETQ in the germline V gene. After removal of 4 bases from V and 0 bases from J, the junction contained 4 bases not matched to a gene. The CDR3 covers 16 residues.

This chain links TRBV5-6 with TRBJ2-1; 10 nucleotides align to TRBD1. The germline gives CDR1 SGHDT, CDR2 YYEEEE. J lost 8 bases, V lost 0 bases, and 5 bases had no gene match. The CDR3 is made up of 15 amino acids. DNA of the CDR3: TGTGCCAGCAGCTTGGGACAGGGGGCAAGGGATGAGCAGTTCTTC. Protein product: CASSLGQGARDEQFF.

This clone has a handful of counts. V and J are TRBV9 and TRBJ2-1, with 10 bases that match TRBD2. The germline V gene encodes CDR1 SGDLS and CDR2 YYNGEE. V dropped 7 bases and J dropped 8; count of bases not matched to a gene: 9. This CDR3 contains 14 residues. For the CDR3, the DNA is TGTGCCAGCTCTCGGCTAGCGGGAGAAGATGAGCAGTTCTTC. Protein: CASSRLAGEDEQFF.

The chain recombines TRBV18 with TRBJ2-3, with TRBD1 matching 9 bases. This CDR3 region has 16 residues. J gave up 3 bases and V 0 bases, and 4 bases lay outside the gene matches. Germline loops: CDR1 KGHSH, CDR2 LQKENI. For the CDR3, the DNA is TGTGCCAGCTCACCACCGAGGACAGGGGTAACAGATACGCAGTATTTT. Translation: CASSPPRTGVTDTQYF.